What follows describes a single TCR beta chain. Its antigen is unidentified. The data were taken from a study of T cells after yellow fever vaccination. Study details: Researchers used SMART-Seq v4 Ultra Low Input to prepare fractions that had low cell numbers.

Trimming cost V 6 bases and J 5 bases, with 13 bases left between them. Germline assignment: CDR1 SGHTA and CDR2 FQGTGA. The CDR3 has 13 residues. Overall study findings and caveats: Most primary-vaccination clones reappeared after the booster (approximately 95% CD4, about 87% CD8).

TCR cDNA was made by 5'RACE template switching, adding a universal primer site and UMIs. TCRdb used MiXCR to reprocess the 5' RACE reads, holding one entry per CDR3 protein. The sample holds 400,000 to 650,000 distinct CDR3 sequences, 21% seen once. The chain links TRBV7-3 to TRBJ2-5; D is unresolved. This sample comprised PBMCs, obtained roughly 23 days after the first yellow fever vaccination. The TCR was taken from a man aged 18 to 35 who received the YFV17D yellow fever vaccine. The chain's CDR3 is CASSQTRQETQYF. CDR3 bases: TGTGCCAGCAGTCAGACCCGTCAGGAGACCCAGTACTTC. The whole variable domain, remainder taken from reference TRBV7-3 and TRBJ2-5, is GAGVSQTPSNKVTEKGKYVELRCDPISGHTALYWYRQSLGQGPEFLIYFQGTGAADDSGLPNDRFFAVRPEGSVSTLKIQRTERGDSAVYLCASSQTRQETQYFGPGTRLLVL.